The rows below give T cell receptor beta chains drawn from one sample of a study of cytomegalovirus exposure and HLA in healthy donors. Using immunoSEQ multiplex PCR, the repertoire was profiled, and TCRdb retains in-frame clones only, with some absent. The repertoire holds 150,000 to 200,000 clones, with approximately 77% as singletons. The sequenced material came from PBMCs. The source is a man between 25 and 39 years old in good health and CMV-seropositive. CDR3s include the opening cysteine and the closing phenylalanine or tryptophan. The D gene is left open where the match is weak. A row's size may be missing; if present it is once, few, many or a size class.

J gene: TRBJ2-6; V gene: TRBV4-3; D gene: TRBD1; clone size: -; CDR3 protein: CASSQDLLKGASGANVLTF; CDR3 DNA: TGCGCCAGCAGCCAAGATTTGTTAAAGGGGGCCTCTGGGGCCAACGTCCTGACTTTC
J gene: TRBJ1-2; V gene: TRBV6-1; D gene: -; clone size: few; CDR3 protein: CASSEGFRQGINYGYTF; CDR3 DNA: TGTGCCAGCAGTGAAGGTTTTCGGCAGGGGATTAACTATGGCTACACCTTC
J gene: TRBJ1-6; V gene: TRBV2; D gene: TRBD1; clone size: -; CDR3 protein: CASRTGGVGDSPLHF; CDR3 DNA: TGTGCCAGCAGGACAGGGGGCGTCGGAGATTCACCCCTCCACTTT
J gene: TRBJ2-3; V gene: TRBV10-1; D gene: TRBD2; clone size: -; CDR3 protein: CASSQRGTDTQYF; CDR3 DNA: TGCGCCAGCAGCCAGCGGGGAACAGATACGCAGTATTTT
J gene: TRBJ1-4; V gene: TRBV28; D gene: TRBD1; clone size: -; CDR3 protein: CATQQGFGEKLFF; CDR3 DNA: TGTGCCACCCAACAGGGGTTTGGTGAAAAACTGTTTTTT
J gene: TRBJ1-1; V gene: TRBV13; D gene: TRBD1; clone size: -; CDR3 protein: CASSPGQGASYTEAFF; CDR3 DNA: TGTGCCAGCAGCCCCGGACAGGGGGCATCGTACACTGAAGCTTTCTTT
J gene: TRBJ1-5; V gene: TRBV5-1; D gene: -; clone size: few; CDR3 protein: CASSLTGFSNQPQHF; CDR3 DNA: TGCGCCAGCAGCTTGACAGGTTTTAGCAATCAGCCCCAGCATTTT
J gene: TRBJ2-7; V gene: TRBV12-2; D gene: -; clone size: -; CDR3 protein: CASRPTGRGYEQYF; CDR3 DNA: TGTGCAAGTCGCCCCACAGGGAGGGGATACGAGCAGTACTTC
J gene: TRBJ2-7; V gene: TRBV7-6; D gene: -; clone size: -; CDR3 protein: CASSLGDSYEQYF; CDR3 DNA: TGTGCCAGCAGCTTAGGTGACAGCTACGAGCAGTACTTC
J gene: TRBJ2-3; V gene: TRBV7-3; D gene: -; clone size: -; CDR3 protein: CASSLGPSSTDTQYF; CDR3 DNA: TGTGCCAGCAGCTTAGGGCCCTCTAGCACAGATACGCAGTATTTT
J gene: TRBJ1-5; V gene: TRBV6-5; D gene: -; clone size: -; CDR3 protein: CASSPGQTSNQPQHF; CDR3 DNA: TGTGCCAGCAGCCCCGGTCAGACATCCAATCAGCCCCAGCATTTT
J gene: TRBJ1-5; V gene: TRBV13; D gene: TRBD1; clone size: once; CDR3 protein: CASSLRGWGQGENQPQHF; CDR3 DNA: TGTGCCAGCAGCTTAAGGGGGTGGGGACAGGGGGAAAATCAGCCCCAGCATTTT
J gene: TRBJ2-7; V gene: TRBV30; D gene: -; clone size: -; CDR3 protein: CAWTVAYEQYF; CDR3 DNA: TGTGCCTGGACGGTCGCCTACGAGCAGTACTTC
J gene: TRBJ2-7; V gene: TRBV19; D gene: -; clone size: once; CDR3 protein: CASSPQGDEQYF; CDR3 DNA: TGTGCCAGTAGTCCACAGGGAGACGAGCAGTACTTC
J gene: TRBJ1-1; V gene: TRBV5-4; D gene: -; clone size: -; CDR3 protein: CASSLESRGTEAFF; CDR3 DNA: TGTGCCAGCAGCTTGGAATCCAGAGGCACTGAAGCTTTCTTT
J gene: TRBJ2-1; V gene: TRBV5-1; D gene: -; clone size: -; CDR3 protein: CASSSDSSYNEQFF; CDR3 DNA: TGCGCCAGCAGCTCGGACTCAAGCTACAATGAGCAGTTCTTC
J gene: TRBJ1-2; V gene: TRBV6-1; D gene: TRBD1; clone size: -; CDR3 protein: CASSTGQGNYGYTF; CDR3 DNA: TGTGCCAGCAGTACGGGACAGGGTAACTATGGCTACACCTTC
J gene: TRBJ2-5; V gene: TRBV4-3; D gene: -; clone size: few; CDR3 protein: CASSQSQGQETQYF; CDR3 DNA: TGCGCCAGCAGCCAAAGTCAGGGACAAGAGACCCAGTACTTC
J gene: TRBJ1-1; V gene: TRBV10-1; D gene: TRBD1; clone size: once; CDR3 protein: CASSLYHRDRGNTEAFF; CDR3 DNA: TGCGCCAGCAGCCTCTATCACCGGGACAGGGGGAACACTGAAGCTTTCTTT
J gene: TRBJ1-2; V gene: TRBV6-4; D gene: TRBD1; clone size: -; CDR3 protein: CASRGTGVTGYTF; CDR3 DNA: TGTGCCAGCAGAGGAACAGGGGTTACTGGCTACACCTTC
J gene: TRBJ2-6; V gene: TRBV11-2; D gene: TRBD1; clone size: -; CDR3 protein: CASSFGQVLSGANVLTF; CDR3 DNA: TGTGCCAGCAGCTTCGGACAGGTACTGTCTGGGGCCAACGTCCTGACTTTC
J gene: TRBJ2-3; V gene: TRBV5-6; D gene: -; clone size: once; CDR3 protein: CATIAGADSSDTQYF; CDR3 DNA: TGTGCCACCATTGCGGGGGCGGACAGTTCAGATACGCAGTATTTT
J gene: TRBJ2-2; V gene: TRBV19; D gene: -; clone size: -; CDR3 protein: CASNWGDLQTGELFF; CDR3 DNA: TGTGCCAGTAACTGGGGGGATCTCCAAACCGGGGAGCTGTTTTTT
J gene: TRBJ2-3; V gene: TRBV6-5; D gene: TRBD2; clone size: -; CDR3 protein: CASSLADGTDTQYF; CDR3 DNA: TGTGCCAGCAGTCTAGCGGACGGCACAGATACGCAGTATTTT
J gene: TRBJ2-5; V gene: TRBV11-2; D gene: TRBD2; clone size: -; CDR3 protein: CASSPSGGRETQYF; CDR3 DNA: TGTGCCAGCAGTCCAAGCGGGGGGAGGGAGACCCAGTACTTC
J gene: TRBJ1-4; V gene: TRBV4-1; D gene: -; clone size: -; CDR3 protein: CASSHPQGGDEKLFF; CDR3 DNA: TGCGCCAGCAGCCACCCACAGGGAGGGGATGAAAAACTGTTTTTT
J gene: TRBJ2-1; V gene: TRBV27; D gene: TRBD2; clone size: -; CDR3 protein: CASSFTSGGADEQFF; CDR3 DNA: TGTGCCAGCAGTTTCACTAGCGGGGGGGCCGATGAGCAGTTCTTC
J gene: TRBJ2-1; V gene: TRBV9; D gene: -; clone size: -; CDR3 protein: CASSHDSYNEQFF; CDR3 DNA: TGTGCCAGCAGCCACGACAGTTACAATGAGCAGTTCTTC
J gene: TRBJ2-4; V gene: TRBV6-1; D gene: TRBD1; clone size: -; CDR3 protein: CAARDRGMDIQYF; CDR3 DNA: TGTGCCGCCCGGGACAGGGGAATGGACATTCAGTACTTC
J gene: TRBJ2-7; V gene: TRBV30; D gene: -; clone size: -; CDR3 protein: CAWSPDRDLREQYF; CDR3 DNA: TGTGCCTGGAGTCCTGACCGGGATCTCAGGGAGCAGTACTTC
J gene: TRBJ2-2; V gene: TRBV5-6; D gene: TRBD1; clone size: few; CDR3 protein: CASTDSNRGITGELFF; CDR3 DNA: TGTGCCAGCACAGACTCGAACAGGGGCATCACCGGGGAGCTGTTTTTT
J gene: TRBJ2-2; V gene: TRBV19; D gene: TRBD1; clone size: -; CDR3 protein: CASSPRQGDTGELFF; CDR3 DNA: TGTGCCAGTAGTCCCCGACAGGGAGACACCGGGGAGCTGTTTTTT
J gene: TRBJ2-7; V gene: TRBV21-1; D gene: -; clone size: -; CDR3 protein: CASSNRDRGSYEQYF; CDR3 DNA: TGTGCCAGCAGCAATAGGGACAGGGGAAGCTACGAGCAGTACTTC
J gene: TRBJ2-5; V gene: TRBV7-2; D gene: -; clone size: -; CDR3 protein: CASSLASRGETQYF; CDR3 DNA: TGTGCCAGCAGCTTGGCTAGCCGGGGGGAGACCCAGTACTTC
J gene: TRBJ2-7; V gene: TRBV7-2; D gene: -; clone size: -; CDR3 protein: CASRKRGTRSYEQYF; CDR3 DNA: TGTGCCAGCAGGAAAAGAGGCACACGCTCCTACGAGCAGTACTTC
J gene: TRBJ1-4; V gene: TRBV28; D gene: TRBD1; clone size: -; CDR3 protein: CASSLGQGLEKLFF; CDR3 DNA: TGTGCCAGCAGTCTCGGACAGGGGCTTGAAAAACTGTTTTTT